The T cell receptor beta chain described here comes from a study of T-cell memory formation after mild COVID-19. Study background: Clusters were largely donor specific.

Overall study findings and caveats: Day 15 to 85 contractors were CD4/CD8 balanced; later expanders leaned CD4+. Clones which contracted sat mainly in CM and EM if CD4+, and in EMRA if CD8+.

Concerning this clonotype: The antigen remains unidentified.

TCRdb independently ran MiXCR on the 5' RACE reads; one entry per CDR3 protein. The sample holds under 110,000 distinct CDR3 sequences, 17% seen once. V dropped 8 bases and J dropped 8 bases, with 16 bases sitting between them. The CDR3 covers 13 residues. The V gene's germline CDR1 is SGHAT and CDR2 FQDESV (reference sequence). Sequenced material: PBMCs or a T cell subset sorted from them (not recorded which). This receptor was taken from an adult woman who had mild COVID-19 (a few samples of this study predate the infection). Cell type and time point are not known. The chain combines TRBV11-1 with TRBJ2-1; D is perhaps TRBD2 (6 bases). The CDR3 nucleotides read TGTGCCAGCCGCCTTCGCGGGACCGATGAGCAGTTCTTC. This translates into CASRLRGTDEQFF.